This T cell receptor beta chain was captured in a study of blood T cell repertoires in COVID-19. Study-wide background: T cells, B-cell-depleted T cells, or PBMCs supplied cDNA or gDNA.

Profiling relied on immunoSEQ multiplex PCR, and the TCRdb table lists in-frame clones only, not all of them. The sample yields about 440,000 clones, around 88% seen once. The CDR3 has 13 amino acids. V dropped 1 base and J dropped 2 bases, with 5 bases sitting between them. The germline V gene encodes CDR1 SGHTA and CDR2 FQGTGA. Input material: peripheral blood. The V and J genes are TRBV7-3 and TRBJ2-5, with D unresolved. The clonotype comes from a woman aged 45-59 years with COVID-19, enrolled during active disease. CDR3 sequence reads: CASSLNRQETQYF. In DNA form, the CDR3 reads TGTGCCAGCAGCTTAAATCGGCAAGAGACCCAGTACTTC. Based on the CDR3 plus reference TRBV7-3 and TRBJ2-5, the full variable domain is GAGVSQTPSNKVTEKGKYVELRCDPISGHTALYWYRQSLGQGPEFLIYFQGTGAADDSGLPNDRFFAVRPEGSVSTLKIQRTERGDSAVYLCASSLNRQETQYFGPGTRLLVL.